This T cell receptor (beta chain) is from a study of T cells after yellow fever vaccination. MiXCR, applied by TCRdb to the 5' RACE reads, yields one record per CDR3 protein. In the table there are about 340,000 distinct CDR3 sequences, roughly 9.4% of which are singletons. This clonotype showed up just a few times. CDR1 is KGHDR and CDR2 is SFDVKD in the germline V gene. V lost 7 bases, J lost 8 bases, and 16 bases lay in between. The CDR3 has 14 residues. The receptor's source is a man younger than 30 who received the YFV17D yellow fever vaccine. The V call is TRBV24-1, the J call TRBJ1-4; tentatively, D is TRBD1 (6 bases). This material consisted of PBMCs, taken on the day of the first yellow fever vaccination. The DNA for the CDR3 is TGTGCCACCAGCACCGGGACAACCGGCGAAAAACTGTTTTTT. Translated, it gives CATSTGTTGEKLFF.